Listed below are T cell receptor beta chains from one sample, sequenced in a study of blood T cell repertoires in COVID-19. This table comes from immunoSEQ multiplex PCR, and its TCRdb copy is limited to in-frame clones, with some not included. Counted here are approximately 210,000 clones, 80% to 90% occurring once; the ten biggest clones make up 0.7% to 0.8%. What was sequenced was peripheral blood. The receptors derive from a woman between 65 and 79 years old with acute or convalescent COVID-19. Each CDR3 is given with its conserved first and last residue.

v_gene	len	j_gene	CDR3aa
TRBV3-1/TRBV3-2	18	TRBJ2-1	CASSLGTSGGGTYNEQFF
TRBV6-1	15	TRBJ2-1	CASSEPGLVTNEQFF
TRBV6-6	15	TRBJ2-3	CASSLSGGAIDTQYF
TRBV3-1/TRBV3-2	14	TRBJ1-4	CASGTGTVNEKLFF
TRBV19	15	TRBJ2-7	CASSIGALSDYEQYF
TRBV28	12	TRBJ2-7	CASSSLGYEQYF
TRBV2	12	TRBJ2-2	CATEGMAGELFF
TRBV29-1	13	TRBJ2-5	CSSDRVAAETQYF
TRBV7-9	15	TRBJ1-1	CASSLARAGEAEAFF
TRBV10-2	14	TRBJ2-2	CASRGTGRAGELFF
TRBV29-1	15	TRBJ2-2	CSGVSSGGPTGELFF
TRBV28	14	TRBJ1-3	CASGRQLSGNTIYF
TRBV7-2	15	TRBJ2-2	CASSLDPSPTGELFF
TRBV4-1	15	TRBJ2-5	CASSQDPGVGETQYF
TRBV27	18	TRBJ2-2	CASSFDSPGQGYAGELFF
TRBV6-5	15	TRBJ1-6	CASSRGVTYNSPLHF
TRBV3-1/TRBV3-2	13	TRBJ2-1	CASSQDLGDEQFF
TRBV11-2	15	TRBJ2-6	CASSIRQAGANVLTF
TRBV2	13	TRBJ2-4	CASSPSAKNIQYF
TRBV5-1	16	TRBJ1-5	CASSLGGVTGAQPQHF
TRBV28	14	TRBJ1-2	CASSLLELRYGYTF
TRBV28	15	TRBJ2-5	CASKEAAVGGETQYF
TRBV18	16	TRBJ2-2	CASSLQGARATGELFF
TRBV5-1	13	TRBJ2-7	CASSSDGNYEQYF
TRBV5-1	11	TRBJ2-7	CASIGRTVFSF
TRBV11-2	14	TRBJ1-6	CASSLAGYNSPLHF
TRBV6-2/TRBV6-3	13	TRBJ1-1	CASSYHTGSEAFF
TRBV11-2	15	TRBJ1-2	CASSRTGTGNYGYTF
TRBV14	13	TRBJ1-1	CASSQNLVTEAFF
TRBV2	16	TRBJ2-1	CASRVGTASSYNEQFF
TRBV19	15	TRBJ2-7	CASSIVPTVPYEQYF
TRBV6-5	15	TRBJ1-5	CASSTQGTSNQPQHF
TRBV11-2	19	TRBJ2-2	CASSFPLPSGRKNTGELFF
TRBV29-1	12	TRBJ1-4	CSVRGLGEKLFF